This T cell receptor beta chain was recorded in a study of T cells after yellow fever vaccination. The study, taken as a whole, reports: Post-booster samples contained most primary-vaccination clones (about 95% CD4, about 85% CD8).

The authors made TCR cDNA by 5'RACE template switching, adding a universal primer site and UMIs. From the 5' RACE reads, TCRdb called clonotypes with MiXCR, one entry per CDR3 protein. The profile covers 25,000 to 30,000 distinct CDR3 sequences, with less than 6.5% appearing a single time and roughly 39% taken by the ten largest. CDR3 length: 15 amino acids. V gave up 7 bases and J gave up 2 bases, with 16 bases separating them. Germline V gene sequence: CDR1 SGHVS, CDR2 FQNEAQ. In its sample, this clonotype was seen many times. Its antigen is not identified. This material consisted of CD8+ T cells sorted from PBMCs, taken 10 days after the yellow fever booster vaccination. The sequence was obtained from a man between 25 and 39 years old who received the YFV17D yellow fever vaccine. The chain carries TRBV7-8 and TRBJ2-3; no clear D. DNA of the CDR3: TGTGCCAGCACCTTCCCCCAGCGATTCACAGATACGCAGTATTTT. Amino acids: CASTFPQRFTDTQYF.